Sequencing of this T cell receptor (beta chain) was carried out in a study of T-cell memory formation after mild COVID-19. TCRdb reanalysed the 5' RACE reads using MiXCR and keeps one entry per CDR3 protein. The profile shows 85,000 to 130,000 distinct CDR3 sequences, roughly 11% of them singletons. There are 16 residues in the CDR3. Trimming removed 2 bases from V and 2 bases from J, with 14 bases in between. Germline V lookup: CDR1 SEHNR, CDR2 FQNEAQ (reference sequence). The source is a young man who had mild COVID-19 (a few samples of this study predate the infection). Cell type and time point are not known. This chain joins TRBV7-9 and TRBJ2-3; D not certain. Input material: PBMCs or a T cell subset sorted from them (not recorded which). DNA of the CDR3: TGTGCCAGCAGCTTATTCAGCTCCGATAACACAGATACGCAGTATTTT. Its protein product is CASSLFSSDNTDTQYF. Full variable domain (outside the CDR3, taken from reference TRBV7-9 and TRBJ2-3): DTGVSQNPRHKITKRGQNVTFRCDPISEHNRLYWYRQTLGQGPEFLTYFQNEAQLEKSRLLSDRFSAERPKGSFSTLEIQRTEQGDSAMYLCASSLFSSDNTDTQYFGPGTRLTVL.